This entry concerns a single TCR beta chain. Its antigen is unidentified. This sample is drawn from a study of OX40 agonist ivuxolimab in advanced cancers. About the research overall: The dose-escalation cohort was around 83% male, with a mean age of around 60 years, ranging roughly 20 to 90. Previous treatment with anti-PD-1, anti-PD-L1 or anti-CTLA-4 therapy was allowed; 40% had received some. Notes on the study in general: Compared with CD4+, CD8+ T cells on average had more expanded clones.

Assay used: immunoSEQ multiplex PCR; TCRdb lists only in-frame clones, some missing. The sample lists approximately 76,000 clones, roughly 91% occurring once. The CDR3 is 14 amino acids. Germline CDR1 reads SQVTM; CDR2 reads ANQGSEA. V was trimmed by 6 bases and J by 1 base, leaving 13 bases between them. The sequence was obtained from an adult with an advanced solid tumor such as melanoma, head and neck, liver or kidney cancer. Sequenced material: CD4+ or CD8+ T cells sorted from blood, taken in a trial of the OX40 agonist ivuxolimab. The chain is built from TRBV29-1 and TRBJ2-4; possible D gene TRBD2, 5 bases. The CDR3, as DNA: TGCAGCGTCGGCCGCGGGTTGGCCAAAAACATTCAGTACTTC. Translating it yields CSVGRGLAKNIQYF.